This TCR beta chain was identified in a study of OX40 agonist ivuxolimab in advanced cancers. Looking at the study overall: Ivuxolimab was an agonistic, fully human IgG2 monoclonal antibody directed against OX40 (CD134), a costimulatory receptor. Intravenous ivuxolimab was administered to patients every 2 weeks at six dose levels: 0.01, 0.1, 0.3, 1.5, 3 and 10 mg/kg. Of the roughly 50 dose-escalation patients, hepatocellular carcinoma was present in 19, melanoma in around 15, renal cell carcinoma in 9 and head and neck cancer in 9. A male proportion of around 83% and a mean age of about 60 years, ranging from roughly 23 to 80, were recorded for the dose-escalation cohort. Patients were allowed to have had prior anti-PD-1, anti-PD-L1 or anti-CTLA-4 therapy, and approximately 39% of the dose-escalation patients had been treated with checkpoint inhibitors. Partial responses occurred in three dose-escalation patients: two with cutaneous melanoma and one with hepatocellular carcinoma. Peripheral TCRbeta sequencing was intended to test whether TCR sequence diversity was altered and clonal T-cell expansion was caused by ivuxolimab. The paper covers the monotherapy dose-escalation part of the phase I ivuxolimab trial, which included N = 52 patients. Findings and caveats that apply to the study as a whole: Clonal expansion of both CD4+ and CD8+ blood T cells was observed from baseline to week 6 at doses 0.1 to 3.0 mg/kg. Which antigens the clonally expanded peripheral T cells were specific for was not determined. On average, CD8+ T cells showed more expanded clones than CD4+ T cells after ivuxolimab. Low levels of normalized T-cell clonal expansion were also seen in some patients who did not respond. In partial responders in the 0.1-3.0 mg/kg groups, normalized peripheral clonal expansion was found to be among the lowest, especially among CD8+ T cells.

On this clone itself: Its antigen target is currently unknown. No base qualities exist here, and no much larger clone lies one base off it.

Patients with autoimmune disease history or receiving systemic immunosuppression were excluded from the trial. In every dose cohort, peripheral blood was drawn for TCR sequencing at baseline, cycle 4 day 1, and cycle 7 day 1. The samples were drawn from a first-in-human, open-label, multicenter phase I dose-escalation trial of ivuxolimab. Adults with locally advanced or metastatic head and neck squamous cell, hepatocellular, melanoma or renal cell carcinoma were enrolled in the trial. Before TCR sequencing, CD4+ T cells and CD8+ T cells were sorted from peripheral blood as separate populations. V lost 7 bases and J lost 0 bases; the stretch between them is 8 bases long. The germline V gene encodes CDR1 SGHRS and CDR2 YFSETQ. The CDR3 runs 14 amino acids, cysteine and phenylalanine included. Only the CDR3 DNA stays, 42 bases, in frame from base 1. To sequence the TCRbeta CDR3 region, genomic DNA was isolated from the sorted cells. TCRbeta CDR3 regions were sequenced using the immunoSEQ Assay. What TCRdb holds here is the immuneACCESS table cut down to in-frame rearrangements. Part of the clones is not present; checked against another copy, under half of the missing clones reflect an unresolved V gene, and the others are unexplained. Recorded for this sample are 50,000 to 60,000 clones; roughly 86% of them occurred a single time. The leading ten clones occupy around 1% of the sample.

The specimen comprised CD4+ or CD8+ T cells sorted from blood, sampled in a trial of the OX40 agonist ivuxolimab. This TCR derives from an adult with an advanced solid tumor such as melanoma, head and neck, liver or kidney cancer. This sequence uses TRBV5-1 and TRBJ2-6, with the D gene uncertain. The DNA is TGCGCCAGCGACCGGTTCTCTGGGGCCAACGTCCTGACTTTC. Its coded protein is CASDRFSGANVLTF.